This TCR beta chain was captured in a study of human T cells and chemical hapten exposure (dated by TCRdb to the early 2020s). As for the study more broadly: For sensitization, 2% DPC in acetone was applied to a 2 cm by 2 cm area of upper inner arm skin. Throughout the study period of 20 to 30 weeks, patients also received therapeutic DPC doses to the scalp every week. Patch tests used Finn chambers with 0.01% DPC on the upper back, scored after 6 days by International Contact Dermatitis Research Group standards. The mostly female patient cohort included alopecia areata with under or over 50% scalp involvement, alopecia totalis and alopecia universalis. Libraries were pooled for sequencing, and variation in per-sample TCR yields was attributed mainly to small differences in library volumes within the pool. The study tracked peripheral blood TCR repertoire changes in vivo during primary and secondary sensitization to the hapten diphenylcyclopropenone (DPC) in alopecia patients. Blood samples were taken from patients before sensitization (week 0) and at 2, 6 and about 24 weeks after DPC sensitization. Some 29 alopecia patients gave blood for TCR sequencing at one to four time points (pre-sensitization, 2, 6 and 24 weeks). The investigation overall reported the following: Patch test score correlated positively with the number of PT1 expanded TCRs, reaching significance at thresholds 8, 16 and 32 but not at 4. After repeated subsampling, the strength of the expansion versus patch-test correlation and the threshold at which it became significant changed. DPC sensitization did not change the number of TCRs with a frequency above 1 in 1000, and there was no evidence of changes in global repertoire structure. Compared with pre-sensitization or healthy control sets, expanded TCRs formed significantly more large CDR3 similarity clusters, which is consistent with antigen-driven responses. Because all patients had alopecia, a presumed autoimmune disease, the immune response of the patients might differ from that of healthy individuals.

This clonotype came up a few times. What this receptor recognizes is not known. No base qualities exist here, and no much larger clone lies one base off it. Library prep was done by RACE. Sequenced using a NextSeq 500. Library preparation attached unique molecular identifiers to individual cDNA molecules for quantitative, reproducible TCR counting. For every blood RNA sample, sequencing covered both the TCR alpha and TCR beta chains. For the original study's pipeline: A median of roughly 99,000 TCRs per sample was observed, with a range of roughly 23,224 to 750,000. V, J and CDR3 annotation of the TCR reads was performed with the Decombinator software suite. Every sample was subsampled to the same number of TCRs (28,000) for the PS versus PT1 abundance plots. Expanded TCRs were defined as absent before sensitization and observed at least eight times at the 2-week time point. TCRdb cleaned the public reads at Q25 with fastp, built clones with MiXCR and kept in-frame beta chains. For every CDR3 protein sequence, its rows merge into one entry that carries the most common genes and DNA. V and J calls and clone size were set by TCRdb, not the authors. The sample includes approximately 350,000 distinct CDR3 sequences, with more than 5% observed a single time. Over 5.5% of the sample rests with the top ten.

What the time point label conveys for this sample: patch test 2, 6 weeks after DPC sensitization. The meaning of the sample's treatment or condition label: therapeutic diphenylcyclopropenone sensitization with weekly scalp DPC. At each patch-test visit, blood was drawn before the patch test was applied. Patients were eligible if aged 18 to 70, diagnosed with alopecia and judged suitable for DPC therapy, and pregnant patients were excluded. Total RNA was isolated from unfractionated whole blood collected in Tempus Blood RNA tubes. V was cut back by 3 bases and J by 4 bases, leaving a gap of 11 bases between them. The CDR3 holds 14 amino acids from the cysteine to the phenylalanine. The kept DNA is CDR3 alone, 42 bases in frame from the first base. The germline V gene encodes CDR1 KGHSH and CDR2 LQKENI.

The source of this sequence is a young woman with alopecia areata. Some clones in this sample may be carry-over from other donors' samples. The source material was whole blood, sampled in connection with sensitization to the hapten diphenylcyclopropenone (DPC). The chain is assembled from TRBV18 and TRBJ2-3; tentative D gene TRBD2, with 5 bases matching. The nucleotides read TGTGCCAGCTCACCGGGGAGTTTGGCAGATACGCAGTATTTT. This is translated as CASSPGSLADTQYF.